These T cell receptor beta chains were read from a single sample in a study of vaccination effects on CD4 cells after COVID-19. Generated by immunoSEQ multiplex PCR, the TCRdb table keeps only in-frame clones and is missing some. Among about 59,000 clones listed, roughly 78% were seen once. Their cognate antigens are unknown. The specimen comprised CD4+ T cells from PBMCs cultured with HCoV-OC43 spike peptides, sampled after COVID-19 vaccination. These TCRs come from a human donor who received a COVID-19 vaccine. CDR3s include the opening cysteine and the closing phenylalanine or tryptophan. The D gene is left open where the match is weak. Not all rows give a size; the values are once, few, many and, for expanded clones, a class.

d_gene	v_gene	abundance	j_gene	CDR3aa	CDR3nt
TRBD1	TRBV5-5	-	TRBJ1-4	CASSHRQRDRGLSNEKLFF	TGTGCCAGCAGCCACCGACAACGGGACAGGGGGCTATCTAATGAAAAACTGTTTTTT
-	TRBV21-1	few	TRBJ1-4	CASSKEATGDGSREKLFF	TGTGCCAGCAGCAAAGAGGCGACAGGGGATGGGTCGCGGGAAAAACTGTTTTTT
-	TRBV10-3	-	TRBJ2-5	CAISESIGKETQYF	TGTGCCATCAGTGAGTCGATAGGAAAAGAGACCCAGTACTTC
-	TRBV2	-	TRBJ2-6	CASIGRYSGANVLTF	TGTGCCAGCATCGGCAGGTACTCTGGGGCCAACGTCCTGACTTTC
-	TRBV7-9	-	TRBJ1-6	CASSLGVGQPNSPLHF	TGTGCCAGCAGCTTAGGAGTCGGCCAGCCTAATTCACCCCTCCACTTT
TRBD1	TRBV6-5	few	TRBJ2-1	CASRPTGYNEQFF	TGTGCCAGCAGACCGACAGGGTACAATGAGCAGTTCTTC
-	TRBV28	-	TRBJ1-3	CASSPGGQPYSGNTIYF	TGTGCCAGCAGTCCGGGTGGACAGCCCTACTCTGGAAACACCATATATTTT
-	TRBV5-4	-	TRBJ1-6	CASSLKTGNSPLHF	TGTGCCAGCAGCCTTAAGACGGGGAATTCACCCCTCCACTTT
-	TRBV18	-	TRBJ2-5	CASSPSPGAGETQYF	TGTGCCAGCTCACCTAGTCCGGGGGCGGGAGAGACCCAGTACTTC
-	TRBV7-2	-	TRBJ2-5	CASSPPWTNQETQYF	TGTGCCAGCAGCCCGCCATGGACAAATCAAGAGACCCAGTACTTC
-	TRBV11-3	-	TRBJ1-4	CASSKPRDTPTNEKLFF	TGTGCCAGCAGCAAACCCCGGGACACTCCAACTAATGAAAAACTGTTTTTT
-	TRBV6-5	few	TRBJ2-3	CASSSATDTQYF	TGTGCCAGCAGTTCCGCCACAGATACGCAGTATTTT
-	TRBV5-1	-	TRBJ2-5	CASSLGTLQETQYF	TGCGCCAGCAGCTTAGGGACACTTCAGGAGACCCAGTACTTC
-	TRBV6-5	-	TRBJ2-5	CASSYSRQETQYF	TGTGCCAGCAGTTACTCGCGACAAGAGACCCAGTACTTC
TRBD1	TRBV28	-	TRBJ2-2	CASRPGQGIVGELFF	TGTGCCAGCAGACCGGGACAGGGTATCGTCGGGGAGCTGTTTTTT
-	TRBV9	-	TRBJ2-2	CASSPQVRTNTGELFF	TGTGCCAGCAGCCCCCAGGTCCGTACCAACACCGGGGAGCTGTTTTTT
-	TRBV21-1	-	TRBJ2-3	CASSTKGGVTDTQYF	TGTGCCAGCAGCACAAAGGGGGGGGTCACAGATACGCAGTATTTT
-	TRBV11-2	-	TRBJ1-6	CASRQPGRVNSPLHF	TGTGCCAGCAGGCAGCCGGGACGGGTAAATTCACCCCTCCACTTT
-	TRBV4-1	-	TRBJ2-1	CASRRVLETYNEQFF	TGCGCCAGCCGCAGGGTCCTCGAAACTTACAATGAGCAGTTCTTC
-	TRBV7-2	-	TRBJ2-3	CASSLRPGVGVDTQYF	TGTGCCAGCAGCTTAAGGCCGGGGGTCGGTGTAGATACGCAGTATTTT
TRBD2	TRBV19	-	TRBJ2-4	CASSGLREENIQYF	TGTGCCAGTAGTGGGCTCCGGGAGGAAAACATTCAGTACTTC
-	TRBV27	-	TRBJ2-3	CASSALDRSTDTQYF	TGTGCCAGCAGTGCGCTGGACAGAAGCACAGATACGCAGTATTTT
TRBD1	TRBV2	-	TRBJ1-5	CASRGQGRGSNQPQHF	TGTGCCAGCCGCGGACAGGGCAGGGGCAGCAATCAGCCCCAGCATTTT
-	TRBV5-1	few	TRBJ2-2	CASSKNLQGNVGTGELFF	TGCGCCAGCAGCAAGAACTTACAGGGTAATGTTGGCACCGGGGAGCTGTTTTTT
-	TRBV5-1	-	TRBJ1-2	CASSLERGSYGYTF	TGCGCCAGCAGCTTGGAACGGGGGTCCTATGGCTACACCTTC
TRBD1	TRBV11-3	-	TRBJ2-5	CASSLGPGQGEETQYF	TGTGCCAGCAGCTTAGGCCCCGGACAGGGGGAGGAGACCCAGTACTTC
-	TRBV2	-	TRBJ2-5	CASRHGRTIQETQYF	TGTGCCAGCAGACATGGCAGAACGATTCAAGAGACCCAGTACTTC
-	TRBV6-5	-	TRBJ1-6	CASSYSVQLNSPLHF	TGTGCCAGCAGTTACTCGGTACAGCTTAATTCACCCCTCCACTTT
TRBD1	TRBV5-6	few	TRBJ1-5	CASSGWTGSNQPQHF	TGTGCCAGCAGCGGGTGGACAGGAAGCAATCAGCCCCAGCATTTT
-	TRBV19	-	TRBJ1-2	CASSTQYNYGYTF	TGTGCCAGTAGTACCCAGTATAACTATGGCTACACCTTC
-	TRBV29-1	-	TRBJ1-5	CSAMTSGNQPQHF	TGCAGCGCCATGACCTCGGGCAATCAGCCCCAGCATTTT
-	TRBV6-2/TRBV6-3	-	TRBJ1-5	CASSYGTVDNQPQHF	TGTGCCAGCAGTTACGGGACGGTAGACAATCAGCCCCAGCATTTT
-	TRBV5-1	few	TRBJ2-2	CASSLIPRRSNTGELFF	TGCGCCAGCAGCTTGATCCCCCGCCGATCGAACACCGGGGAGCTGTTTTTT
-	TRBV7-2	few	TRBJ2-1	CASSLITAIYNEQFF	TGTGCCAGCAGCTTAATTACGGCCATCTACAATGAGCAGTTCTTC
-	TRBV4-1	-	TRBJ1-2	CASSQAGWGGYTF	TGCGCCAGCAGCCAGGCGGGGTGGGGTGGCTACACCTTC
TRBD1	TRBV24-1	-	TRBJ2-5	CATSASTGTQETQYF	TGTGCCACCAGTGCCTCGACAGGGACCCAAGAGACCCAGTACTTC
-	TRBV6-5	once	TRBJ2-3	CASSYSSGGNTDTQYF	TGTGCCAGCAGTTACTCGTCTGGCGGTAACACAGATACGCAGTATTTT
TRBD1	TRBV12-3/TRBV12-4	-	TRBJ1-1	CASSATGRGELSF	TGTGCCAGCAGTGCGACAGGGAGGGGGGAGCTTTCTTTT
TRBD1	TRBV7-2	-	TRBJ2-5	CASSLNRGETQYF	TGTGCCAGCAGCTTAAACAGGGGAGAGACCCAGTACTTC
TRBD1	TRBV6-1	once	TRBJ1-3	CASSEIRTGRGNTIYF	TGTGCCAGCAGTGAAATTAGGACAGGGCGAGGAAACACCATATATTTT
TRBD2	TRBV4-1	few	TRBJ2-1	CASSLRLAGGQYNEQFF	TGCGCCAGCAGCCTCCGACTAGCGGGGGGGCAATACAATGAGCAGTTCTTC
-	TRBV6-6	-	TRBJ1-6	CASRGGDPGSPLHF	TGTGCCAGCAGGGGAGGAGACCCTGGCTCACCCCTCCACTTT
TRBD1	TRBV5-1	-	TRBJ1-6	CASSVGQGESSYNSPLHF	TGCGCCAGCAGCGTGGGACAGGGCGAGAGCTCCTATAATTCACCCCTCCACTTT
-	TRBV5-4	-	TRBJ1-2	CASSLGGATYGYTF	TGTGCCAGCAGCTTGGGAGGGGCGACCTATGGCTACACCTTC
-	TRBV9	-	TRBJ2-5	CASSVVAGGRETQYF	TGTGCCAGCAGCGTAGTTGCAGGGGGGAGAGAGACCCAGTACTTC
-	TRBV5-1	once	TRBJ2-5	CASSPVTGQETQYF	TGCGCCAGCAGCCCGGTAACAGGACAAGAGACCCAGTACTTC
TRBD1	TRBV5-1	-	TRBJ2-5	CASSWGTEETQYF	TGCGCCAGCAGCTGGGGGACAGAAGAGACCCAGTACTTC
-	TRBV9	-	TRBJ1-3	CASSSGLHLSGNTIYF	TGTGCCAGCAGCTCGGGGCTGCATCTCTCTGGAAACACCATATATTTT
-	TRBV9	few	TRBJ1-2	CASSERGNYGYTF	TGTGCCAGCAGCGAACGGGGGAACTATGGCTACACCTTC
TRBD2	TRBV19	-	TRBJ2-3	CASTRLAGADTQYF	TGTGCCAGTACAAGACTAGCGGGGGCAGATACGCAGTATTTT
TRBD1	TRBV5-1	-	TRBJ1-1	CASSSSSGQGRTEAFF	TGCGCCAGCAGCTCCTCAAGCGGACAGGGCAGAACTGAAGCTTTCTTT
-	TRBV7-8	few	TRBJ1-5	CASSLSNNQPQHF	TGTGCCAGCAGCTTATCGAACAATCAGCCCCAGCATTTT
TRBD2	TRBV6-1	once	TRBJ2-2	CASSERGLAGGPKSF	TGTGCCAGCAGTGAAAGGGGGCTAGCGGGGGGCCCGAAAAGTTTT
-	TRBV5-1	-	TRBJ1-1	CASSLAGVLDTEAFF	TGCGCCAGCAGCTTGGCGGGTGTATTGGACACTGAAGCTTTCTTT
-	TRBV4-1	few	TRBJ1-4	CASSQVFGDGPNEKLFF	TGCGCCAGCAGCCAAGTGTTCGGGGATGGGCCTAATGAAAAACTGTTTTTT
-	TRBV21-1	-	TRBJ1-2	CASSKGGTANYGYTF	TGTGCCAGCAGCAAAGGGGGGACAGCTAACTATGGCTACACCTTC
TRBD1	TRBV14	-	TRBJ2-5	CASSQGQGALQETQYF	TGTGCCAGCAGCCAAGGACAGGGGGCACTCCAAGAGACCCAGTACTTC
TRBD1	TRBV5-1	-	TRBJ1-2	CASSSGQGAGGYTF	TGCGCCAGCAGCTCGGGACAGGGGGCTGGTGGCTACACCTTC